This TCR beta chain came from a study of control samples from healthy donors and cancer patients. Germline assignment: CDR1 LGHNT and CDR2 FRNRAP. This CDR3 has 13 residues. Trimming stripped 1 base from V and 6 bases from J, with 7 bases between. Data came from immunoSEQ multiplex PCR; TCRdb stores just in-frame clones and leaves some out. This table has approximately 100,000 clones, 88% appearing once. The gene calls are TRBV12-5 and TRBJ1-5; the D is unclear. The TCR was taken from a young man in good health. The specimen was blood. CDR3 amino acids: CASGLARVQPQHF. CDR3 coding DNA: TGTGCTAGTGGTTTGGCAAGGGTTCAGCCCCAGCATTTT.